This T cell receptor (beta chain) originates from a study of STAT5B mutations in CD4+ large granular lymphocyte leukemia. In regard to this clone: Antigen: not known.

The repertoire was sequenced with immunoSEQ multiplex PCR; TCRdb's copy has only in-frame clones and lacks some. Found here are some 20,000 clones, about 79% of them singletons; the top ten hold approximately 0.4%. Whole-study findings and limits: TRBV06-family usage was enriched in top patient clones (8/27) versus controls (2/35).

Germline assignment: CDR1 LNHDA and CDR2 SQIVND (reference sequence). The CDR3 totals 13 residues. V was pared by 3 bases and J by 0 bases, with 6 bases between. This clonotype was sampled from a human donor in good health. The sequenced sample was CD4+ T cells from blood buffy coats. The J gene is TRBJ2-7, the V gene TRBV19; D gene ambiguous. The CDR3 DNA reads TGTGCCAGTAGTATGAAGGGCTCCTACGAGCAGTACTTC. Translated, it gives CASSMKGSYEQYF.